This paragraph covers one T cell receptor beta chain sequence. What it recognizes is unknown. This CDR3 has 17 amino acids. Per germline, CDR1 SGDLS and CDR2 YYNGEE. V lost 4 bases and J lost 5; bases outside the gene matches: 14. The data were taken from a study of cytomegalovirus exposure and HLA in healthy donors. Study results and caveats: Cytomegalovirus association was assigned to about 150 TCR beta chains.

The PCR used 60 Vbeta and 13 Jbeta primers. Profiled with immunoSEQ multiplex PCR; TCRdb holds only in-frame clones, not every one. Among 200,000 or so clones listed, approximately 81% were seen once. Sequencing used PBMCs. This chain uses TRBV9 with TRBJ2-2; 7 bases are shared with TRBD2. This receptor was obtained from a human donor in good health. The CDR3 DNA reads TGTGCCAGCAGCCCCTCAGGAGAAAGAGCGGGGACCGGGGAGCTGTTTTTT. Encoded protein: CASSPSGERAGTGELFF.